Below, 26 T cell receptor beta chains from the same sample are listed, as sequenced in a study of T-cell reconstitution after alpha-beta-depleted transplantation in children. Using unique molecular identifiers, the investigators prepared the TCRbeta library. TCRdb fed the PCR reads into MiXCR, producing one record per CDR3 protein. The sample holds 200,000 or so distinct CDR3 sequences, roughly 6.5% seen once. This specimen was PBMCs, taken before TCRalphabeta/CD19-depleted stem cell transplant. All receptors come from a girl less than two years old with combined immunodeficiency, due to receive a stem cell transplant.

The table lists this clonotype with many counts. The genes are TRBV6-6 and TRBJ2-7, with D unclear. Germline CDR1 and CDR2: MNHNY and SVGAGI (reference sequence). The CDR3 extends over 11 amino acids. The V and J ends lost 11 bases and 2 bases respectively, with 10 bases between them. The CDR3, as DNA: TGTGCCTGCACCGATACCTACGAGCAGTACTTC. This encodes CACTDTYEQYF.

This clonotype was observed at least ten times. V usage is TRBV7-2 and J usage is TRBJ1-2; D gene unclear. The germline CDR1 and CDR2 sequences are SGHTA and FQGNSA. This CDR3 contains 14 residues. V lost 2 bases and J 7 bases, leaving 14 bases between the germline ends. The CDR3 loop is CASSLMRAGGGYTF. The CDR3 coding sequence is TGTGCCAGCAGCTTAATGAGGGCGGGAGGTGGCTACACCTTC. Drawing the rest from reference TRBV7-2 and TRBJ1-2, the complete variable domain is GAGVSQSPSNKVTEKGKDVELRCDPISGHTALYWYRQSLGQGLEFLIYFQGNSAPDKSGLPSDRFSAERTGGSVSTLTIQRTQQEDSAVYLCASSLMRAGGGYTFGSGTRLTVV.

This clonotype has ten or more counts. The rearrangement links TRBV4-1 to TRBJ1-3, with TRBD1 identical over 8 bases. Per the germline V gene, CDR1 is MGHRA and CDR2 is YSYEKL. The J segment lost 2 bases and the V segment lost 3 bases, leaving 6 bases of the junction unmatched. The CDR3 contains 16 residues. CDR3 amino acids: CASSQALTGAGNTIYF. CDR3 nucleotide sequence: TGCGCCAGCAGCCAGGCATTGACAGGGGCTGGAAACACCATATATTTT.

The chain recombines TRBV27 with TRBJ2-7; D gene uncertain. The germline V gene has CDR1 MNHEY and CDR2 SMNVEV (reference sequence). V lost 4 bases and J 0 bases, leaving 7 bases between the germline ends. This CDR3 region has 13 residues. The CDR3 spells CASSSMSSYEQYF. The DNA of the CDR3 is TGTGCCAGCAGTTCCATGAGCTCCTACGAGCAGTACTTC.

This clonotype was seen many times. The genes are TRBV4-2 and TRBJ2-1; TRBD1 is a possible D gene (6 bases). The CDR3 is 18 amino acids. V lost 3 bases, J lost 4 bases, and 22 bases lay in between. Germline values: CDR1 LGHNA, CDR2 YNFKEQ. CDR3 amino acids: CASSHEKDQTGRYNEQFF. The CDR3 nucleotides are TGTGCCAGCAGCCATGAAAAAGACCAGACAGGTAGATACAATGAGCAGTTCTTC.

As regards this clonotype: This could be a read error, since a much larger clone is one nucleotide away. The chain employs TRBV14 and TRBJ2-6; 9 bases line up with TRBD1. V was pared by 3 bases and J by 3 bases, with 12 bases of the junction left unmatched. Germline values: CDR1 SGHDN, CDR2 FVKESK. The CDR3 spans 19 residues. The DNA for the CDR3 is TGTGCCAGCAGCCAGCTGCCGGGACAGGGTTCAAATGGGGCCAACGTCCTGACTTTC. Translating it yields CASSQLPGQGSNGANVLTF. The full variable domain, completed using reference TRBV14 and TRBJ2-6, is EAGVTQFPSHSVIEKGQTVTLRCDPISGHDNLYWYRRVMGKEIKFLLHFVKESKQDESGMPNNRFLAERTGGTYSTLKVQPAELEDSGVYFCASSQLPGQGSNGANVLTFGAGSRLTVL.

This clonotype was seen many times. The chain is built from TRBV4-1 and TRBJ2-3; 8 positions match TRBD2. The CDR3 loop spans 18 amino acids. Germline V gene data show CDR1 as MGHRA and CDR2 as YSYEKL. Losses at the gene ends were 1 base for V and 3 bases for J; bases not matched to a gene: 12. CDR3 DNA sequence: TGCGCCAGCAGCCAAGCGGGAACTAGCGGAGCTATGACAGATACGCAGTATTTT. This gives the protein CASSQAGTSGAMTDTQYF.

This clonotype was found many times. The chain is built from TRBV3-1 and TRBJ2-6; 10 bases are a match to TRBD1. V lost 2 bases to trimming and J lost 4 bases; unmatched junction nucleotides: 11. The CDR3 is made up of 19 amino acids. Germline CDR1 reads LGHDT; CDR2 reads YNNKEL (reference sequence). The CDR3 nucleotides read TGTGCCAGCAGCCAAACCCTCCGGGACAGGGGTAACGGGGCCAACGTCCTGACTTTC. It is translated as CASSQTLRDRGNGANVLTF.

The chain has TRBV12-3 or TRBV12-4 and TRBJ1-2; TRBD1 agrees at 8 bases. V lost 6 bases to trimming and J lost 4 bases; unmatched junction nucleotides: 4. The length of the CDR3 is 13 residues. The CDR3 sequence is CASSSGQAYGYTF. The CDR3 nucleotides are TGTGCCAGCAGCTCGGGACAGGCCTATGGCTACACCTTC.

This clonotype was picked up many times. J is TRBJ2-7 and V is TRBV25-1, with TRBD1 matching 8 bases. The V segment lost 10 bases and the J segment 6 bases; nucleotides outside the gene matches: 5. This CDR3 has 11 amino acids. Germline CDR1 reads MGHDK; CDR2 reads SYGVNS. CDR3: CAIGTGGEQYF. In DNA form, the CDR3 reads TGTGCCATCGGGACAGGAGGCGAGCAGTACTTC.

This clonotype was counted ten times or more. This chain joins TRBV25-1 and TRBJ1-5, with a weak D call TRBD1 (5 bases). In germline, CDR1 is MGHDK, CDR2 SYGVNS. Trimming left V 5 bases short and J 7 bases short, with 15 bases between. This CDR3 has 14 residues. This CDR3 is CASSLGEINQPQHF. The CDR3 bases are TGTGCCAGCAGTCTAGGGGAGATTAACCAGCCCCAGCATTTT.

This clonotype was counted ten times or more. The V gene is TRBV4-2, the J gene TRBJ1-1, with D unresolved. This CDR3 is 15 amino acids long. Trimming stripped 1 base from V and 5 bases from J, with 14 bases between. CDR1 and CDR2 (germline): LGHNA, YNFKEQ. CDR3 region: CASSQVSFPSTEAFF. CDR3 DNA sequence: TGTGCCAGCAGCCAAGTCTCCTTTCCCTCAACTGAAGCTTTCTTT.

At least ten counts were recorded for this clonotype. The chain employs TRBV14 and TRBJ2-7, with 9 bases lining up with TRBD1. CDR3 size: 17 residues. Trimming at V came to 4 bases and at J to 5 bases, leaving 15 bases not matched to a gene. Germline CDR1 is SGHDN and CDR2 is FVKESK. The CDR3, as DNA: TGTGCCAGCAGCCTACATCGCCGGGACAGGGAGGAGCACGAGCAGTACTTC. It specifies CASSLHRRDREEHEQYF. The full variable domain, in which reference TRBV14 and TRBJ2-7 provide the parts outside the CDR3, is EAGVTQFPSHSVIEKGQTVTLRCDPISGHDNLYWYRRVMGKEIKFLLHFVKESKQDESGMPNNRFLAERTGGTYSTLKVQPAELEDSGVYFCASSLHRRDREEHEQYFGPGTRLTVT.

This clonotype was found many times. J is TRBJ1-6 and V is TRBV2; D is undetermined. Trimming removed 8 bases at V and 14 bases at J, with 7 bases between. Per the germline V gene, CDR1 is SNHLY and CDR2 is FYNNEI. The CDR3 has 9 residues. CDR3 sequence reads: CASGRSLHF. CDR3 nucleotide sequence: TGTGCCAGCGGGAGGTCCCTCCACTTT.

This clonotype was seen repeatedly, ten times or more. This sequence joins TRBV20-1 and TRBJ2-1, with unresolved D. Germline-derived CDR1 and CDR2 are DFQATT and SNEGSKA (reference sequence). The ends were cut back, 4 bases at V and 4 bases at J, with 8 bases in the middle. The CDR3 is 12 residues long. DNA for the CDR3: TGCAGTGCTATAGTACAGTACAATGAGCAGTTCTTC. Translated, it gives CSAIVQYNEQFF.

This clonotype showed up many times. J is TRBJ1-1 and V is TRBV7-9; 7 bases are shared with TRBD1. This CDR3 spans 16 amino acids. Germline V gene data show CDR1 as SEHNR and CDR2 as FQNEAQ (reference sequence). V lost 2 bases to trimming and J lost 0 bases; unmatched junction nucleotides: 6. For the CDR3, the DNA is TGTGCCAGCAGCTTAAACAGGGGATGGATGAACACTGAAGCTTTCTTT. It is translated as CASSLNRGWMNTEAFF.

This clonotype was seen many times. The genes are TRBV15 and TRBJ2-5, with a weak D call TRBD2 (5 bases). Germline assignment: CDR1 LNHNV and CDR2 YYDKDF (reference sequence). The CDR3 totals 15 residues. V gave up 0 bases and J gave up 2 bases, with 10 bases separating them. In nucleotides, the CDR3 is TGTGCCACCAGCAGAGATCTGAGGACTCAAGAGACCCAGTACTTC. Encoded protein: CATSRDLRTQETQYF.

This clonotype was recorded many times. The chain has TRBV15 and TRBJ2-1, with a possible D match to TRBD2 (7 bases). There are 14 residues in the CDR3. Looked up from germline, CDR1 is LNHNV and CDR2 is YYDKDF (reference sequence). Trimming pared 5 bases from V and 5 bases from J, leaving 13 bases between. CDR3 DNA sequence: TGTGCCACCAGCCCCGAGGGGGGGGACAATGAGCAGTTCTTC. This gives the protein CATSPEGGDNEQFF.

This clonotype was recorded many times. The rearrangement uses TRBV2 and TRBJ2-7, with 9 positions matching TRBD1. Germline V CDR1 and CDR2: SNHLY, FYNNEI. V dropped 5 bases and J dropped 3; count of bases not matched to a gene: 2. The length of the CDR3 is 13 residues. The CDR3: CASSTGGDYEQYF. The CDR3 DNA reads TGTGCCAGCAGTACAGGGGGCGACTACGAGCAGTACTTC.

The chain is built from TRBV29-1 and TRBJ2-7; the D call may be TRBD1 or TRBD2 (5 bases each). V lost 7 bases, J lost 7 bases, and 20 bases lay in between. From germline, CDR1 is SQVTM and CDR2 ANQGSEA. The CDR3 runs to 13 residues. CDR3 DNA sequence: TGCAGCGCCGGGACGGCCCGCAAAGAAGAGCAGTACTTC. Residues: CSAGTARKEEQYF.

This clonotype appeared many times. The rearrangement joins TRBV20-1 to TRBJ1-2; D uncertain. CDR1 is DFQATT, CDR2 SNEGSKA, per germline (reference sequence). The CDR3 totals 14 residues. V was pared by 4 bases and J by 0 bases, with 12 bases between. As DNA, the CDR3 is TGCAGTGCTACCAACGGACGGCCTAACTATGGCTACACCTTC. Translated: CSATNGRPNYGYTF.

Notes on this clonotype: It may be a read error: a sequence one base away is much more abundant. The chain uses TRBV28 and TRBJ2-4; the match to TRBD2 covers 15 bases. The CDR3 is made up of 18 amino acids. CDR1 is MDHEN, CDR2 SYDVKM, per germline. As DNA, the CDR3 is TGTGTCAGCAGTCAGTTCAGGACTAGCGGGAGGGTTAAAAACATTCAGTACTTC. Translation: CVSSQFRTSGRVKNIQYF.

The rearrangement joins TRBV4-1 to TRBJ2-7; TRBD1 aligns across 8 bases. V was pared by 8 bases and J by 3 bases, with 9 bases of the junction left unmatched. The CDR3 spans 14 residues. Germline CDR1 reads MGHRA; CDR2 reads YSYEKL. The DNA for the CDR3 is TGCGCCAGCTCGACCGGACAGGGTTTCTACGAGCAGTACTTC. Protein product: CASSTGQGFYEQYF.

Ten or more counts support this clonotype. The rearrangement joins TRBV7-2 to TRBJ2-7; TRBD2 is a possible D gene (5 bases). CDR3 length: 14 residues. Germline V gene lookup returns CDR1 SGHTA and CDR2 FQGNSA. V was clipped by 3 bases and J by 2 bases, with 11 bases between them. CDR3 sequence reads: CASSLRAGPYEQYF. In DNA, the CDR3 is TGTGCCAGCAGCTTGAGGGCAGGCCCCTACGAGCAGTACTTC. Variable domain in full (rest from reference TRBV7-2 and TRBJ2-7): GAGVSQSPSNKVTEKGKDVELRCDPISGHTALYWYRQSLGQGLEFLIYFQGNSAPDKSGLPSDRFSAERTGGSVSTLTIQRTQQEDSAVYLCASSLRAGPYEQYFGPGTRLTVT.

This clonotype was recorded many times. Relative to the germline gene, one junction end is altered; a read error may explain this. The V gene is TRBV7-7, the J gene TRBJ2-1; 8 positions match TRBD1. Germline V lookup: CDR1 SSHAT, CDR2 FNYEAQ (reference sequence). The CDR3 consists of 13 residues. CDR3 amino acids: CASSLPGGEEQFF. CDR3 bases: TGTGCTAGCAGCTTACCAGGGGGCGAGGAGCAGTTCTTC.

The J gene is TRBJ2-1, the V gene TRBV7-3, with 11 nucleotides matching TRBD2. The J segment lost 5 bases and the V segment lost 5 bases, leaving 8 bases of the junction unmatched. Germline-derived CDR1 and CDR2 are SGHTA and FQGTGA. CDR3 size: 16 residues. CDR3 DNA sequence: TGTGCCAGCAGCGCCAACCTAGCGGGAGGAAACAATGAGCAGTTCTTC. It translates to CASSANLAGGNNEQFF.